The 17 T cell receptor beta chains below were found in one sample sequenced in a study of T cells in Graves' hyperthyroidism and ophthalmopathy. Amplification targeted TCR beta CDR3 regions from RNA transcripts. Researchers ran a first-round RT-PCR on the TCR CDR3 using the HTBI primer set. TCRdb reprocessed the multiplex PCR reads with MiXCR, giving one entry per CDR3 protein. The table records roughly 250,000 distinct CDR3 sequences, less than 15% of them present only once. The sequencing sample was made of blood. Receptors originate from a woman aged 40-49 years with Graves' hyperthyroidism that later progressed to Graves' ophthalmopathy.

The sample holds many counts of this clonotype. The genes are TRBV14 and TRBJ1-6; D uncertain. Germline V CDR1 and CDR2: SGHDN, FVKESK. The V and J ends lost 2 bases and 10 bases respectively, with 9 bases between them. CDR3 length: 13 amino acids. The CDR3 loop reads CASSQSGSSPLHF. The DNA of the CDR3 is TGTGCCAGCAGCCAATCGGGTAGCTCACCCCTCCACTTT.

This clonotype was seen a few times. The V and J genes are TRBV5-4 and TRBJ2-1, with 7 bases fitting TRBD1. The germline CDR1 and CDR2 sequences are SGHNT and YYREEE (reference sequence). The CDR3 length is 15 residues. V shed 3 bases, J shed 6 bases, and the junction held 9 bases outside the gene matches. The CDR3 protein is CASSSLLGQTNEQFF. CDR3 in DNA: TGTGCCAGCAGCTCCCTCCTGGGACAGACCAATGAGCAGTTCTTC.

The J gene is TRBJ2-3, the V gene TRBV11-2; D ambiguous. The CDR3 length is 14 residues. Trimming cost V 5 bases and J 2 bases, with 11 bases left between them. From germline, CDR1 is SGHAT and CDR2 FQNNGV. CDR3 DNA sequence: TGTGCCAGCAGCCCCGGGCAGGTCACAGATACGCAGTATTTT. Its translation is CASSPGQVTDTQYF.

This clonotype was seen many times. V usage is TRBV7-9 and J usage is TRBJ1-2, with D possibly TRBD1 on 5 matching bases. Trimming took 1 base from V and 6 from J, leaving 15 bases between them. Germline-derived CDR1 and CDR2 are SEHNR and FQNEAQ (reference sequence). This CDR3 has 15 residues. CDR3 bases: TGTGCCAGCAGCTTAGTGGCTGCGGGGGTGCATGGCTACACCTTC. It yields the protein CASSLVAAGVHGYTF.

This clonotype came up many times. V and J are TRBV28 and TRBJ1-5, with 7 bases matching TRBD1. Germline CDR1 and CDR2: MDHEN and SYDVKM. The CDR3 loop spans 18 amino acids. V lost 10 bases to trimming and J lost 2 bases; unmatched junction nucleotides: 20. The CDR3 sequence: CAITSVGGARLGNQPQHF. CDR3 DNA: TGTGCCATCACGTCGGTAGGGGGCGCCAGATTGGGCAATCAGCCCCAGCATTTT.

A note on this clonotype: This may be a read error, as it is one base from a much larger clone. The genes are TRBV4-1 and TRBJ2-1; 11 positions match TRBD1. The CDR3 has 16 amino acids. Trimming removed 0 bases from V and 8 bases from J; junction bases left unmatched: 6. Germline assignment: CDR1 MGHRA and CDR2 YSYEKL. The CDR3 loop is CASSQERTGGWHEQFF. CDR3 DNA: TGCGCCAGCAGCCAAGAGAGGACAGGGGGCTGGCATGAGCAGTTCTTC.

This clonotype was counted at least ten times. The chain joins TRBV7-9 to TRBJ2-7; 7 nucleotides match TRBD1. The junction had 7 bases not matched to a gene; V was cut back by 4 bases and J by 4 bases. Looked up from germline, CDR1 is SEHNR and CDR2 is FQNEAQ (reference sequence). This CDR3 region has 14 residues. As DNA, the CDR3 is TGTGCCAGCAGCTCAGGACAGGTCCAGTACGAGCAGTACTTC. Translation: CASSSGQVQYEQYF.

This clonotype came up a few times. The chain recombines TRBV10-2 with TRBJ1-1; D unresolved. The CDR3 sequence is 11 residues long. V gave up 8 bases and J gave up 2 bases, with 6 bases separating them. CDR1 WSHSY and CDR2 SAAADI come from the germline V gene. The CDR3, as DNA: TGCGCCAGCCTGAGAAACACTGAAGCTTTCTTT. Translating it yields CASLRNTEAFF.

This clonotype was picked up many times. V gene TRBV20-1 combines with J gene TRBJ2-5; unclear D gene. Trimming removed 2 bases from V and 4 bases from J, with 14 bases in between. The CDR3 has 14 amino acids. The V gene's germline CDR1 is DFQATT and CDR2 SNEGSKA (reference sequence). The CDR3 DNA is TGCAGTGCTAGACCGCTAGGAGTCGGAGAGACCCAGTACTTC. It codes for CSARPLGVGETQYF.

This clonotype was picked up many times. The CDR3 loop is CASSLMTGRLNTEAFF. The CDR3 region has the DNA TGTGCCAGCAGCTTAATGACAGGGCGGCTCAACACTGAAGCTTTCTTT. This rearrangement joins TRBV13 to TRBJ1-1; 7 positions match TRBD1. CDR1 PRHDT and CDR2 FYEKMQ come from the germline V gene (reference sequence). The CDR3 runs 16 residues. With V trimmed by 2 bases and J by 2 bases, 8 bases remained unmatched. The variable domain in full, with the rest retrieved from reference TRBV13 and TRBJ1-1, is AAGVIQSPRHLIKEKRETATLKCYPIPRHDTVYWYQQGPGQDPQFLISFYEKMQSDKGSIPDRFSAQQFSDYHSELNMSSLELGDSALYFCASSLMTGRLNTEAFFGQGTRLTVV.

The table lists this clonotype with many counts. V usage is TRBV12-3 or TRBV12-4 and J usage is TRBJ1-1; possibly TRBD1 for D (6 bases). V lost 1 base and J 8 bases, leaving 8 bases between the germline ends. The CDR3 spans 12 residues. The CDR3 nucleotides read TGTGCCAGCAGTTTAGAGACAGGAGAAGCTTTCTTT. This translates into CASSLETGEAFF.

The CDR3 nucleotides are TGTGCCATCAGTGAGTCCCCCCGTAGGGCCAAAAACATTCAGTACTTC. Its protein is CAISESPRRAKNIQYF. The V and J genes are TRBV10-3 and TRBJ2-4; no definite D call. Germline assignment: CDR1 ENHRY and CDR2 SYGVKD. V was shortened by 0 bases and J by 1 base, with 10 bases between the two germline ends. The CDR3 has 16 amino acids.

There are many counts of this clonotype. The chain carries TRBV7-8 and TRBJ2-1, with 13 bases aligning to TRBD2. Germline loops: CDR1 SGHVS, CDR2 FQNEAQ. This CDR3 region has 22 residues. V dropped 0 bases and J dropped 0; count of bases not matched to a gene: 14. CDR3 sequence: CASSLATARLAGGRSSYNEQFF. The CDR3 DNA reads as TGTGCCAGCAGCTTAGCAACTGCTCGACTAGCGGGAGGACGGAGCTCCTACAATGAGCAGTTCTTC.

This clonotype appeared many times. V and J are TRBV2 and TRBJ2-7; D may be TRBD2 (7 bases). Germline CDR1 is SNHLY and CDR2 is FYNNEI. CDR3 size: 13 residues. Deletions cut 6 bases from V and 6 bases from J, with 15 bases between. The CDR3 DNA sequence: TGTGCCAGCAGAGGGTGGGGGGGCTCCGAGCAGTACTTC. Translated, it gives CASRGWGGSEQYF.

This clonotype was seen at least ten times. V and J are TRBV10-3 and TRBJ1-1; no clear D gene. Per germline, CDR1 ENHRY and CDR2 SYGVKD. The CDR3 has 13 residues. The V gene lost 3 bases and the J gene lost 3 bases, with 8 bases spanning the gap. In DNA form, the CDR3 reads TGTGCCATCAGTGAAGAAGAAGACACTGAAGCTTTCTTT. It yields the protein CAISEEEDTEAFF.

This clonotype was seen repeatedly, ten times or more. CDR3 in DNA: TGTGCCAGCATCCCGACAGGTCTCAATCAGCCCCAGCATTTT. As protein: CASIPTGLNQPQHF. The V gene is TRBV6-1, the J gene TRBJ1-5; tentatively, D is TRBD1 (6 bases). Trimming left V 7 bases short and J 3 bases short, with 13 bases between. In germline, CDR1 is MNHNS, CDR2 SASEGT. The CDR3 loop spans 14 amino acids.

This clonotype was found many times. This chain links TRBV12-3 or TRBV12-4 with TRBJ2-2; unclear D gene. The V gene lost 0 bases and the J gene lost 8 bases, with 7 bases spanning the gap. This CDR3 contains 13 residues. CDR3: CASSLAGWGELFF. Here the CDR3 DNA reads TGTGCCAGCAGTTTAGCGGGATGGGGGGAGCTGTTTTTT.